A selection of T cell receptor beta chains follows, all from one sample in a study of T cells in Graves' hyperthyroidism and ophthalmopathy. MiXCR, run by TCRdb on the multiplex PCR reads, gives a single entry per CDR3 protein. The sample carries around 660,000 distinct CDR3 sequences, about 45% recorded once. The specimen was peripheral blood or thyroid tissue (not recorded which). The receptors stem from an adult man with Graves' disease, either hyperthyroidism or ophthalmopathy (not recorded which). CDR3s include the opening cysteine and the closing phenylalanine or tryptophan. A D gene is named only where the DNA matches it firmly. A clone size is listed for some rows: how often the clone was seen (once, few, many), or a class if it is expanded.

.	TRBD1	14	TRBV10-3	TRBJ1-2	CASSFSITGVGYTF	TGTGCCAGCAGTTTTTCGATAACAGGGGTTGGCTACACCTTC
.	.	16	TRBV5-1	TRBJ2-6	CASSLLGISGANVLTF	TGCGCCAGCAGCTTGCTGGGGATTTCTGGGGCCAACGTCCTGACTTTC
.	TRBD1	12	TRBV29-1	TRBJ1-5	CSDGQGDQPQHF	TGCAGCGATGGACAGGGTGACCAGCCCCAGCATTTT
few	.	15	TRBV27	TRBJ2-7	CASSLWQGNPYEQYF	TGTGCCAGCAGTTTATGGCAGGGTAACCCCTACGAGCAGTACTTC
many	.	14	TRBV10-3	TRBJ1-6	CAIRDSWGNSPLHF	TGTGCCATCAGGGACAGCTGGGGCAATTCACCCCTCCACTTT
few	.	12	TRBV29-1	TRBJ1-2	CSVEGSDYGYTF	TGCAGCGTTGAGGGGTCCGACTATGGCTACACCTTC
.	.	14	TRBV5-1	TRBJ2-3	CASSLVGAQTTQYF	TGCGCCAGCAGCTTGGTCGGGGCCCAGACCACGCAGTATTTT
few	.	15	TRBV6-1	TRBJ2-7	CASSESTAHHYEQYF	TGTGCCAGCAGTGAAAGTACAGCCCATCACTACGAGCAGTACTTC
.	.	14	TRBV20-1	TRBJ2-2	CSASFRGNTGELFF	TGCAGTGCTAGTTTTCGCGGAAACACCGGGGAGCTGTTTTTT
many	TRBD1	19	TRBV7-8	TRBJ2-2	CASSLGFGRQGADTGELFF	TGTGCCAGCAGCTTAGGCTTTGGGCGGCAGGGGGCGGACACCGGGGAGCTGTTTTTT
.	.	16	TRBV12-3/TRBV12-4	TRBJ1-2	CASSPVGTTEMYGYTF	TGTGCCAGCAGTCCCGTCGGAACCACAGAGATGTATGGCTACACCTTC
.	.	10	TRBV29-1	TRBJ1-2	CSAYEGGYTF	TGCAGCGCATATGAGGGTGGCTACACCTTC
once	TRBD2	16	TRBV29-1	TRBJ2-7	CSAPGLAGGSVYGQYF	TGCAGCGCACCGGGACTAGCGGGGGGATCGGTCTACGGGCAGTACTTC
.	TRBD1	13	TRBV28	TRBJ1-2	CASSTTGLYGYTF	TGTGCCAGCAGTACGACAGGGCTCTATGGCTACACCTTC
.	.	15	TRBV4-1	TRBJ2-5	CASSQEAAARETQYF	TGCGCCAGCAGCCAAGAGGCCGCTGCCCGAGAGACCCAGTACTTC
.	.	13	TRBV19	TRBJ2-7	CASSIGHPYEQYF	TGTGCCAGTAGTATAGGTCATCCCTACGAGCAGTACTTC
many	TRBD1	14	TRBV29-1	TRBJ1-6	CSVEGTGSNSPLHF	TGCAGCGTTGAAGGGACAGGGTCTAATTCACCCCTCCACTTT
.	.	15	TRBV29-1	TRBJ1-1	CSVQPNTAKNTEAFF	TGCAGCGTTCAACCTAACACGGCAAAGAACACTGAAGCTTTCTTT
.	TRBD2	18	TRBV7-2	TRBJ2-5	CASSLWTSGGPLQETQYF	TGTGCCAGCAGCTTGTGGACTAGCGGGGGGCCCCTCCAAGAGACCCAGTACTTC
.	.	14	TRBV24-1	TRBJ2-7	CASSTGRYGFEQYF	TGTGCCAGCAGCACCGGCAGGTACGGGTTCGAGCAGTACTTC
.	TRBD2	17	TRBV25-1	TRBJ2-7	CASSSTRTIAGHYEQYF	TGTGCCAGCAGTTCTACCCGGACAATAGCGGGACATTACGAGCAGTACTTC
many	.	14	TRBV15	TRBJ1-4	CATSRGGVFEKLFF	TGTGCCACCAGTAGAGGAGGGGTTTTTGAAAAACTGTTTTTT
.	TRBD1	14	TRBV6-5	TRBJ1-1	CASTIGTAVAEAFF	TGTGCCAGCACTATAGGGACAGCAGTCGCTGAAGCTTTCTTT
.	.	18	TRBV10-3	TRBJ2-6	CAISESGPRFSGANVLTF	TGTGCCATCAGTGAGTCGGGGCCCCGCTTCTCTGGGGCCAACGTCCTGACTTTC
many	TRBD1	15	TRBV7-6	TRBJ1-2	CASSATGWWGDGYTF	TGTGCCAGCAGCGCGACAGGGTGGTGGGGAGATGGCTACACCTTC
.	.	13	TRBV20-1	TRBJ1-6	CSARGGYNSPLHF	TGCAGTGCTAGAGGGGGATATAATTCACCCCTCCACTTT
.	.	15	TRBV24-1	TRBJ2-2	CATSYGGGNTGELFF	TGTGCCACCAGTTACGGTGGGGGGAACACCGGGGAGCTGTTTTTT
few	.	16	TRBV2	TRBJ2-5	CASSTRWDTYQETQYF	TGTGCCAGCAGCACCCGATGGGACACCTACCAAGAGACCCAGTACTTC
.	.	17	TRBV4-1	TRBJ2-7	CASSQRIRTESSYEQYF	TGCGCCAGCAGCCAGAGGATTCGGACTGAGAGCTCCTACGAGCAGTACTTC
few	.	14	TRBV6-6	TRBJ2-5	CASSLAEWKETQYF	TGTGCCAGCAGTTTAGCAGAGTGGAAAGAGACCCAGTACTTC
.	.	16	TRBV6-5	TRBJ1-3	CASSYSYPNSGNTIYF	TGTGCCAGCAGTTACTCGTATCCGAACTCTGGAAACACCATATATTTT
.	.	15	TRBV11-2	TRBJ1-5	CASSLWGTFNQPQHF	TGTGCCAGCAGCTTGTGGGGAACCTTCAATCAGCCCCAGCATTTT
.	.	14	TRBV29-1	TRBJ2-7	CSVVVGSNQPQQYF	TGCAGCGTTGTCGTCGGGAGTAATCAGCCCCAGCAGTACTTC
.	TRBD1	15	TRBV7-2	TRBJ2-7	CASSEDRDGTHEQYF	TGTGCCAGCAGCGAGGACAGGGACGGGACCCACGAGCAGTACTTC
.	.	14	TRBV7-2	TRBJ1-2	CASSPSGSSYGYTF	TGTGCCAGCTCACCCTCAGGAAGCAGTTATGGCTACACCTTC
few	TRBD1	15	TRBV5-1	TRBJ1-5	CASSPGQGYNQPQHF	TGCGCCAGCAGCCCGGGACAGGGGTACAATCAGCCCCAGCATTTT
.	.	15	TRBV5-5	TRBJ1-2	CASSLGRSDNYGYTF	TGTGCCAGCAGCTTGGGCAGGTCCGATAACTATGGCTACACCTTC